This TCR beta chain was recorded in a study of identical twins' blood T cells. Both ends of each TCR cDNA library bore sample-specific barcodes. TCRdb recomputed calls from the 5' RACE reads with MiXCR, one row per CDR3 protein. The sample yields 300,000 to 450,000 distinct CDR3 sequences, over 25% seen once. Per germline, CDR1 SGHVS and CDR2 FQNEAQ. Trimming removed 5 bases at V and 3 bases at J, with 23 bases between. This CDR3 has 19 residues. The V call is TRBV7-8, the J call TRBJ1-6; D is possibly TRBD1 (5 bases). Sequencing was performed on PBMCs. The receptor's source is a woman aged 18 to 55 in good health. The CDR3 DNA reads as TGTGCCAGCAGCCCTCGGGCAGGGCAGCTTCTGGGCTATAATTCACCCCTCCACTTT. Translated, it gives CASSPRAGQLLGYNSPLHF.